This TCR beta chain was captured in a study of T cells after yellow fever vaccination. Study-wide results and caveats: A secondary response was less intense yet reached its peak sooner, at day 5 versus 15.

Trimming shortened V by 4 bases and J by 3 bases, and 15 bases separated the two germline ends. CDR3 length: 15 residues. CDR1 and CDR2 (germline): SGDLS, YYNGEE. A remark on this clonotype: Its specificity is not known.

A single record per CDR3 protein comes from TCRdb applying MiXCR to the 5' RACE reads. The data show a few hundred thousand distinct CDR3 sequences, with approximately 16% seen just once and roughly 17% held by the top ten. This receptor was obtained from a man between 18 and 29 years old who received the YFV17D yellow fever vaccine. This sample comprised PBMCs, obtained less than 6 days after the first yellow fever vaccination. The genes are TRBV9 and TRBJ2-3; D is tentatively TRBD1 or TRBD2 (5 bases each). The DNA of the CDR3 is TGTGCCAGCAGCCCCTGGGGGTCGGATACAGATACGCAGTATTTT. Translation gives CASSPWGSDTDTQYF.